This T cell receptor beta chain was found in a study of cytomegalovirus exposure and HLA in healthy donors. The repertoire was sequenced with immunoSEQ multiplex PCR; TCRdb's copy has only in-frame clones and lacks some. The table shows about 100,000 clones, with roughly 94% occurring only once. This clone was detected only once. This clonotype was obtained from a woman younger than 35 in good health and CMV-seronegative. Sequenced: PBMCs.

The CDR3 reads CASSIVRQGDNEKLFF. The CDR3 region has the DNA TGTGCCAGTAGTATCGTTAGACAGGGAGATAATGAAAAACTGTTTTTT. The chain links TRBV19 to TRBJ1-4; 7 bases match TRBD1. Germline loops: CDR1 LNHDA, CDR2 SQIVND (reference sequence). The CDR3 has 16 amino acids. The V segment lost 3 bases and the J segment 4 bases; nucleotides outside the gene matches: 8.